The source of this TCR beta chain is a study of shared clonotypes between healthy human individuals. The CDR3 loop spans 17 amino acids. Germline lookup yields CDR1 SGHTA and CDR2 FQGNSA. Trimming took 5 bases from V and 4 from J; bases not matched to a gene: 11. Whole-study findings and limits: Across a handful of donors, naive CD4 shared around 5.1%, naive CD8 about 3.2%, memory CD4 roughly 2.4%, memory CD8 over 0.3%. Generation of non-shared clonotypes was less probable than generation of clonotypes shared by all four donors.

Donors had no recently reported acute infections or vaccinations and were HIV-negative. Only in-frame clones appear in the TCRdb table, and some are missing; sequencing was by immunoSEQ multiplex PCR. The sample lists 2 million to 3 million clones; about 92% were seen once. Notes on this clone: The antigen remains undetermined.

The chain employs TRBV7-2 and TRBJ2-7; 13 nucleotides line up with TRBD2. The TCR sequence derives from a man in his late teens or twenties in good health. The material sequenced was naive CD4+ T cells sorted from blood. Subset here: CD45RA+ positively selected. CDR3 loop: CASSLTGTSGTTYEQYF. In DNA form, the CDR3 reads TGTGCCAGCAGCCTTACCGGGACTAGCGGGACTACGTACGAGCAGTACTTC.